The 6 T cell receptor beta chains below come from one sample, sequenced in a study of T cells in narcolepsy. This table comes from immunoSEQ multiplex PCR, and its TCRdb copy is limited to in-frame clones, with some not included. This sample yields tens of thousands of clones, of which about 80% are seen a single time; about 0.9% belongs to the top ten. Sequencing was performed on CD45RA- memory CD4+ T cells from PBMCs. The receptors shown here come from a human donor with narcolepsy.

The J gene is TRBJ2-7, the V gene TRBV5-4; TRBD2 matches at 10 bases. CDR3 size: 15 residues. V lost 4 bases to trimming and J lost 1 base; unmatched junction nucleotides: 5. CDR1 is SGHNT, CDR2 YYREEE, per germline (reference sequence). The CDR3 loop reads CASSPSGGQSYEQYF. The DNA for the CDR3 is TGTGCCAGCAGCCCTAGCGGGGGCCAGTCCTACGAGCAGTACTTC.

J is TRBJ2-7 and V is TRBV28; D ambiguous. The CDR3 is 12 residues long. Germline V gives CDR1 MDHEN, CDR2 SYDVKM. V dropped 5 bases and J dropped 3 bases, with 8 bases sitting between them. The CDR3 is CASSTDHYEQYF. CDR3 DNA: TGTGCCAGCAGTACGGATCACTACGAGCAGTACTTC.

The chain combines TRBV25-1 with TRBJ1-1; 7 bases map to TRBD1. The germline V gene has CDR1 MGHDK and CDR2 SYGVNS. This CDR3 is 15 amino acids long. Trimming cost V 4 bases and J 1 base; bases outside gene matches: 6. The CDR3 protein is CASSADRVANTEAFF. The CDR3, as DNA: TGTGCCAGCAGTGCCGACAGGGTGGCGAACACTGAAGCTTTCTTT.

The chain links TRBV6-1 to TRBJ1-1, with 7 bases aligning to TRBD1. Trimming removed 2 bases from V and 11 bases from J; junction bases left unmatched: 8. Per germline, CDR1 MNHNS and CDR2 SASEGT. The CDR3 loop spans 13 amino acids. CDR3 sequence: CASSESPDRSAFF. The DNA for the CDR3 is TGTGCCAGCAGTGAATCTCCGGACAGGTCCGCTTTCTTT.

The count of this clone is one. The chain employs TRBV7-8 and TRBJ2-7, with TRBD1 matching over 7 bases. Near its end, the DNA agrees better with TRBJ2-1, so the J call may be wrong. This CDR3 has 14 residues. Germline values: CDR1 SGHVS, CDR2 FQNEAQ. CDR3 DNA: TGTGCCAGCATGGGGACAGTCTCCTACAATGAGCAGTTCTTC. Its translation: CASMGTVSYNEQFF.

About this clone itself: Other DNA sequences of this sample code for an identical CDR3. The CDR3 loop reads CATSLGPDTQYF. The CDR3 DNA is TGTGCCACTAGCTTGGGTCCAGATACGCAGTATTTT. V gene TRBV2 combines with J gene TRBJ2-3, with a possible D match to TRBD2 (5 bases). This CDR3 spans 12 amino acids. With 10 bases removed from V and 4 bases from J, the gap between germline ends came to 12 bases. CDR1 and CDR2 from the germline V gene are SNHLY and FYNNEI.